This T cell receptor beta chain was found in a study of T cell responses to AZD1222 COVID-19 vaccine. Study observations and caveats: Two doses of AZD1222 preceded a rise in Spike-specific TCR breadth and depth. Donors were chiefly white British, with a greater number of females, and clonal diversity was perhaps underestimated. Samples come after the peak T cell response, not at day 14.

As for this clone: Its specificity is unknown.

Trimming took 4 bases from V and 5 from J, leaving 14 bases between them. Per germline, CDR1 LGHDT and CDR2 YNNKEL (reference sequence). This CDR3 region has 15 residues. Profiled with immunoSEQ multiplex PCR; TCRdb holds only in-frame clones, not every one. The table records 120,000 or so clones, roughly 89% of them present only once. The chain combines TRBV3-1 (or the pseudogene TRBV3-2) with TRBJ1-4; a weak D match, TRBD1 (5 bases). The sample here was peripheral blood, taken on day 0 of AZD1222 vaccination. The receptor was derived from an adult in good health. The CDR3 region is CASSPRQSSNEKLFF. CDR3 sequence (DNA): TGTGCCAGCAGCCCACGACAGTCCTCAAATGAAAAACTGTTTTTT.